These 11 T cell receptor beta chains came from one sample sequenced in a study of shared clonotypes between healthy human individuals. TCRdb's copy holds only in-frame clones and misses some; the assay was immunoSEQ multiplex PCR. In the table there are under 1,900,000 clones, approximately 98.5% of which are singletons. Sample: naive CD4+ T cells sorted from blood. Subset described: CD45RA+ positively selected. These receptors all stem from a young man in good health.

The chain carries TRBV15 and TRBJ1-2; weak D call: TRBD1 (5 bases). CDR3 length: 14 amino acids. CDR1 is LNHNV and CDR2 is YYDKDF in the germline V gene (reference sequence). V gave up 0 bases and J gave up 8 bases, with 13 bases separating them. The CDR3 region has the DNA TGTGCCACCAGCAGAGATCGTGAAGGGGAAGGCTACACCTTC. As protein: CATSRDREGEGYTF.

This clone was seen only once. The chain carries TRBV4-1 and TRBJ2-7, with 9 bases matching TRBD1. The CDR3 has 20 residues. CDR1 and CDR2 from the germline V gene are MGHRA and YSYEKL. V gave up 4 bases and J gave up 6 bases; unmatched junction bases: 25. CDR3 sequence (DNA): TGCGCCAGCAGCCCCAATTTGGCGGGGACCGCGGGACAGGGAAGGTTCGAGCAGTACTTC. Translated: CASSPNLAGTAGQGRFEQYF.

The chain couples TRBV29-1 to TRBJ2-2; 11 positions match TRBD2. Unmatched junction bases numbered 3, after V lost 6 bases and J lost 3 bases. This CDR3 is 14 amino acids long. Germline lookup yields CDR1 SQVTM and CDR2 ANQGSEA. Here the CDR3 reads CSVGTSGDTGELFF. DNA for the CDR3: TGCAGCGTAGGGACTAGCGGAGACACCGGGGAGCTGTTTTTT.

This chain connects TRBV2 to TRBJ2-1, with 10 bases identical to TRBD1. The CDR3 totals 16 residues. The V gene's germline CDR1 is SNHLY and CDR2 FYNNEI. V shed 7 bases, J shed 1 base, and the junction held 7 bases outside the gene matches. CDR3 amino acids: CASIGTGVESYNEQFF. In DNA form, the CDR3 reads TGTGCCAGCATAGGGACAGGGGTAGAATCCTACAATGAGCAGTTCTTC.

CDR3 nucleotide sequence: TGTGCCAGCAGCGCCGGAAGGGGTCCCGTACAAGAGACCCAGTACTTC. Translating it yields CASSAGRGPVQETQYF. The V gene is TRBV9, the J gene TRBJ2-5; D possibly corresponds to TRBD1 (5 bases). The CDR3 is 16 residues long. The V gene's germline CDR1 is SGDLS and CDR2 YYNGEE. V dropped 3 bases and J dropped 2 bases, with 17 bases sitting between them.

The gene calls are TRBV11-2 and TRBJ2-7, with D possibly being TRBD2 (5 bases). Trimming left V 2 bases short and J 0 bases short, with 8 bases between. Germline loops: CDR1 SGHAT, CDR2 FQNNGV. The CDR3 has 14 amino acids. CDR3 amino acids: CASSLSGSSYEQYF. As DNA, the CDR3 is TGTGCCAGCAGCTTATCGGGGAGCTCCTACGAGCAGTACTTC.

Turning to this clone: The identical CDR3 is also encoded by other nucleotide sequences in the sample. The gene calls are TRBV5-4 and TRBJ2-2; TRBD2 agrees at 10 bases. The CDR3 has 16 residues. Trimming removed 4 bases from V and 1 base from J; junction bases left unmatched: 4. Germline loops: CDR1 SGHNT, CDR2 YYREEE (reference sequence). CDR3 sequence reads: CASSPRLAGNTGELFF. The DNA of the CDR3 is TGTGCCAGCAGCCCAAGACTAGCGGGGAACACCGGGGAGCTGTTTTTT. Filled out from reference TRBV5-4 and TRBJ2-2, the complete variable domain reads ETGVTQSPTHLIKTRGQQVTLRCSSQSGHNTVSWYQQALGQGPQFIFQYYREEENGRGNFPPRFSGLQFPNYSSELNVNALELDDSALYLCASSPRLAGNTGELFFGEGSRLTVL.

Of note for this clone: Other DNA sequences in this specimen translate into the identical CDR3. J is TRBJ2-3 and V is TRBV30; the match to TRBD2 covers 10 bases. The germline V gene encodes CDR1 GTSNPN and CDR2 SVGIG (reference sequence). CDR3 length: 16 amino acids. Unmatched junction bases numbered 7, after V lost 3 bases and J lost 1 base. CDR3 loop: CAWSVGLAGGTDTQYF. CDR3 sequence (DNA): TGTGCCTGGAGCGTGGGGCTAGCGGGAGGCACAGATACGCAGTATTTT. The entire variable domain, with the rest obtained from reference TRBV30 and TRBJ2-3, is as follows: SQTIHQWPATLVQPVGSPLSLECTVEGTSNPNLYWYRQAAGRGLQLLFYSVGIGQISSEVPQNLSASRPQDRQFILSSKKLLLSDSGFYLCAWSVGLAGGTDTQYFGPGTRLTVL.

J is TRBJ2-7 and V is TRBV6-5, with D unresolved. The CDR3 covers 16 residues. Between the trimmed V and J ends, which lost 0 bases and 2 bases, there was a span of 14 bases. From germline, CDR1 is MNHEY and CDR2 SVGAGI. CDR3: CASSYSKFRSAYEQYF. The CDR3, as DNA: TGTGCCAGCAGTTACTCGAAATTCAGGAGCGCCTACGAGCAGTACTTC.

The chain links TRBV29-1 to TRBJ2-3; 9 positions agree with TRBD2. V shed 5 bases, J shed 6 bases, and the junction held 6 bases outside the gene matches. CDR3 length: 13 amino acids. Germline V gives CDR1 SQVTM, CDR2 ANQGSEA. In nucleotides, the CDR3 is TGCAGCGTTCGCGGGAGGGCTTTCGATACGCAGTATTTT. Encoded protein: CSVRGRAFDTQYF.

V usage is TRBV6-1 and J usage is TRBJ1-5; D is possibly TRBD1 (5 bases). V lost 4 bases and J lost 7, with 20 bases in between. The germline V gene has CDR1 MNHNS and CDR2 SASEGT. The CDR3 totals 16 residues. The CDR3 is CASSARGTAGGQPQHF. The DNA for the CDR3 is TGTGCCAGCAGTGCCCGCGGGACGGCAGGTGGACAGCCCCAGCATTTT.